This entry lists 30 T cell receptor beta chains sequenced from one sample in a study of human T cells and chemical hapten exposure. In TCRdb, the RACE reads were re-called with MiXCR into one record per CDR3 protein. Of about 93,000 distinct CDR3 sequences listed, approximately 10% are singletons. Specified time point: healthy volunteer bleed at 2 weeks. It was from unfractionated whole blood that total RNA was extracted. The source material was whole blood. The receptors here all came from a female donor in good health. Some clones in this sample may be carry-over from other donors' samples.

This clonotype turned up a few times. V usage is TRBV20-1 and J usage is TRBJ2-3, with 9 bases that match TRBD1. V trimming: 5 bases; J trimming: 4 bases; junction bases outside the gene matches: 7. This CDR3 has 14 residues. CDR1 DFQATT and CDR2 SNEGSKA come from the germline V gene (reference sequence). CDR3 protein: CSAPRDRAPDTQYF. The CDR3 DNA reads TGCAGTGCTCCCCGGGACAGGGCACCAGATACGCAGTATTTT.

This clonotype was counted many times. V usage is TRBV30 and J usage is TRBJ1-2; no firm D call. Trimming pared 4 bases from V and 6 bases from J, leaving 15 bases between. The CDR3 has 13 residues. Germline CDR1 is GTSNPN and CDR2 is SVGIG (reference sequence). The CDR3 loop is CAWTYTVRDGYTF. The CDR3 DNA sequence: TGTGCCTGGACTTACACCGTTAGGGATGGCTACACCTTC.

This sequence joins TRBV19 and TRBJ2-2, with D possibly matching TRBD2 (7 bases). Germline loops: CDR1 LNHDA, CDR2 SQIVND (reference sequence). Trimming pared 5 bases from V and 6 bases from J, leaving 31 bases between. The CDR3 totals 20 residues. This chain's CDR3 is CASSGGAQRPADLGAGELFF. DNA of the CDR3: TGTGCCAGTAGTGGGGGGGCACAGCGACCTGCCGACCTCGGCGCCGGGGAGCTGTTTTTT.

This sequence joins TRBV5-1 and TRBJ1-5; possible D gene TRBD1, 5 bases. The CDR3 loop spans 14 amino acids. Germline V lookup: CDR1 SGHRS, CDR2 YFSETQ. V lost 4 bases, J lost 10 bases, and 18 bases lay in between. The CDR3 spells CASSPDWGEGPQHF. CDR3 coding DNA: TGCGCCAGCAGCCCGGATTGGGGGGAGGGCCCCCAGCATTTT.

This clonotype occurred a few times. The rearrangement joins TRBV6-1 to TRBJ2-6, with D possibly matching TRBD1 (5 bases). The V end was cut by 9 bases, the J end by 2 bases, with 11 bases between. The CDR3 consists of 14 residues. Germline V gene lookup returns CDR1 MNHNS and CDR2 SASEGT. The CDR3 is CASKGAAGANVLTF. As DNA, the CDR3 is TGTGCCAGTAAAGGGGCAGCTGGGGCCAACGTCCTGACTTTC.

This clonotype has more than one count but fewer than ten. V gene TRBV7-9 combines with J gene TRBJ1-4; no firm D call. Germline V gives CDR1 SEHNR, CDR2 FQNEAQ (reference sequence). CDR3 size: 12 residues. V lost 2 bases, J lost 7 bases, and 5 bases lay in between. The CDR3 DNA reads TGTGCCAGCAGCTTAAATCGTGAAAAACTGTTTTTT. Translated: CASSLNREKLFF.

This clonotype has just a few counts. The chain uses TRBV27 and TRBJ2-1; D possibly corresponds to TRBD2 (5 bases). Between the trimmed V and J ends, which lost 0 bases and 2 bases, there was a span of 5 bases. The germline V gene has CDR1 MNHEY and CDR2 SMNVEV (reference sequence). This CDR3 comprises 14 residues. The CDR3 spells CASSLSAAYNEQFF. CDR3 nucleotide sequence: TGTGCCAGCAGTTTATCAGCGGCCTACAATGAGCAGTTCTTC.

The J gene is TRBJ2-4, the V gene TRBV14, with D hard to call. V shed 1 base and J shed 0 bases, with 7 bases lying between them. CDR1 is SGHDN and CDR2 is FVKESK in the germline V gene. The CDR3 is made up of 15 amino acids. As DNA, the CDR3 is TGTGCCAGCAGCCAAGTGGGGTTAGCCAAAAACATTCAGTACTTC. Its translation: CASSQVGLAKNIQYF.

This clonotype showed up many times. The V and J genes are TRBV28 and TRBJ1-5; D uncertain. The CDR3 is 14 amino acids. From germline, CDR1 is MDHEN and CDR2 SYDVKM. V dropped 8 bases and J dropped 3 bases, with 14 bases sitting between them. The CDR3 loop reads CASRHVVNNQPQHF. CDR3 sequence (DNA): TGTGCCAGCCGACACGTAGTGAACAATCAGCCCCAGCATTTT.

This clonotype showed up just a few times. This sequence joins TRBV27 and TRBJ2-2; D is unresolved. V lost 2 bases and J lost 2, with 12 bases in between. The CDR3 contains 16 residues. Germline assignment: CDR1 MNHEY and CDR2 SMNVEV (reference sequence). CDR3 region: CASSLIGGYNTGELFF. The CDR3 DNA reads as TGTGCCAGCAGTTTAATTGGCGGATATAACACCGGGGAGCTGTTTTTT.

The table lists this clonotype with many counts. This rearrangement joins TRBV6-6 to TRBJ2-4, with 9 bases fitting TRBD1. In germline, CDR1 is MNHNY, CDR2 SVGAGI (reference sequence). V was pared by 6 bases and J by 0 bases, with 15 bases of the junction left unmatched. The CDR3 consists of 19 residues. CDR3 residues: CASRNWGTGPDIAKNIQYF. CDR3 nucleotide sequence: TGTGCCAGCAGAAACTGGGGGACAGGGCCAGACATAGCCAAAAACATTCAGTACTTC.

This clonotype was seen only a few times. V and J are TRBV6-5 and TRBJ2-6; tentatively, D is TRBD1 (5 bases). Per the germline V gene, CDR1 is MNHEY and CDR2 is SVGAGI. The ends were cut back, 5 bases at V and 0 bases at J, with 8 bases in the middle. The CDR3 has 15 amino acids. CDR3 amino acids: CASSRQSSGANVLTF. In nucleotides, the CDR3 is TGTGCCAGCAGTAGACAGAGCTCTGGGGCCAACGTCCTGACTTTC.

This chain connects TRBV29-1 to TRBJ2-3; D may be TRBD1 (6 bases). The CDR3 totals 13 residues. With 3 bases removed from V and 5 bases from J, the gap between germline ends came to 12 bases. Looked up from germline, CDR1 is SQVTM and CDR2 is ANQGSEA. CDR3: CSVESPQGDTQYF. Here the CDR3 DNA reads TGCAGCGTTGAGAGTCCACAGGGAGATACGCAGTATTTT.

This clonotype was recorded a few times. The chain employs TRBV7-2 and TRBJ2-6; maybe TRBD2 (5 bases). The V and J ends lost 5 bases and 2 bases respectively, with 13 bases between them. There are 16 residues in the CDR3. CDR1 SGHTA and CDR2 FQGNSA come from the germline V gene. In DNA, the CDR3 is TGTGCCAGCAGCCGGTCGAGCGGCCCTGGGGCCAACGTCCTGACTTTC. As protein: CASSRSSGPGANVLTF.

This clonotype came up a few times. This chain uses TRBV11-2 with TRBJ2-3, with a possible D match to TRBD1 (6 bases). This CDR3 is 14 amino acids long. The germline CDR1 and CDR2 sequences are SGHAT and FQNNGV. Between the trimmed V and J ends, which lost 5 bases and 4 bases, there was a span of 13 bases. CDR3 region: CASSPRTEADTQYF. The CDR3 DNA is TGTGCCAGCAGCCCTCGGACAGAAGCAGATACGCAGTATTTT. The entire variable domain, with the rest obtained from reference TRBV11-2 and TRBJ2-3, is as follows: EAGVAQSPRYKIIEKRQSVAFWCNPISGHATLYWYQQILGQGPKLLIQFQNNGVVDDSQLPKDRFSAERLKGVDSTLKIQPAKLEDSAVYLCASSPRTEADTQYFGPGTRLTVL.

The table lists this clonotype with many counts. The chain recombines TRBV5-6 with TRBJ2-1; maybe TRBD2 (6 bases). V lost 0 bases and J 0 bases, leaving 13 bases between the germline ends. The CDR3 is 17 residues long. CDR1 SGHDT and CDR2 YYEEEE come from the germline V gene. CDR3 in DNA: TGTGCCAGCAGCTTGGCCTCTCTAGCGATCTCCTACAATGAGCAGTTCTTC. Amino acids: CASSLASLAISYNEQFF.

A few counts support this clonotype. V and J are TRBV29-1 and TRBJ1-3; no reliable D call. The ends were cut back, 3 bases at V and 0 bases at J, with 9 bases in the middle. The CDR3 extends over 14 amino acids. Looked up from germline, CDR1 is SQVTM and CDR2 is ANQGSEA. CDR3 residues: CSVETSDSGNTIYF. For the CDR3, the DNA is TGCAGCGTTGAGACAAGTGACTCTGGAAACACCATATATTTT.

The chain combines TRBV30 with TRBJ2-7; the D gene could be TRBD1 or TRBD2 (5 bases each). The germline CDR1 and CDR2 sequences are GTSNPN and SVGIG (reference sequence). The CDR3 runs to 13 residues. The V end lost 7 bases, the J end lost 0 bases, and 13 bases lay between the germline ends. CDR3 bases: TGTGCCTTGCAGGGACCGACCTCCTACGAGCAGTACTTC. Translation gives CALQGPTSYEQYF.

This chain links TRBV12-3 or TRBV12-4 with TRBJ2-3; 9 bases are shared with TRBD2. The CDR3 totals 16 residues. Trimming took 5 bases from V and 2 from J; bases not matched to a gene: 8. CDR3 nucleotides: TGTGCCAGCAGTACCTCGCTAGCGGGGTCCACAGATACGCAGTATTTT. Its translation is CASSTSLAGSTDTQYF.

The chain employs TRBV28 and TRBJ2-7; D unclear. The CDR3 is 16 residues long. Trimming took off 3 bases at V and 0 bases at J, with 15 bases between the two ends. Germline V gene sequence: CDR1 MDHEN, CDR2 SYDVKM. CDR3 in amino acids: CASSFVRSYDSYEQYF. The CDR3 DNA reads TGTGCCAGCAGTTTCGTGAGGTCCTATGACTCCTACGAGCAGTACTTC.

V usage is TRBV4-1 and J usage is TRBJ2-7, with D unresolved. This CDR3 is 16 amino acids long. Germline V gives CDR1 MGHRA, CDR2 YSYEKL. The V end lost 0 bases, the J end lost 0 bases, and 12 bases lay between the germline ends. The CDR3 nucleotides are TGCGCCAGCAGCCAAGATTTGGCAGGCCTCTCCTACGAGCAGTACTTC. It yields the protein CASSQDLAGLSYEQYF.

The CDR3 region is CASSPSTGEEKLFF. The DNA for the CDR3 is TGTGCCAGCAGTCCGTCGACAGGGGAGGAAAAACTGTTTTTT. The J gene is TRBJ1-4, the V gene TRBV2, with 8 bases aligning to TRBD1. Germline V gene data show CDR1 as SNHLY and CDR2 as FYNNEI. The CDR3 covers 14 residues. The V and J ends lost 5 bases and 8 bases, in that order; junction bases with no gene match: 7.

This CDR3 reads CASNRGGTNTGELFF. In nucleotides, the CDR3 is TGTGCCAGCAACCGAGGGGGTACAAACACCGGGGAGCTGTTTTTT. The rearrangement links TRBV2 to TRBJ2-2; TRBD1 is a possible D gene (6 bases). Trimming stripped 7 bases from V and 2 bases from J, with 14 bases between. Germline CDR1 reads SNHLY; CDR2 reads FYNNEI. The CDR3 extends over 15 amino acids.

This clonotype has only a few counts. This sequence joins TRBV20-1 and TRBJ2-1; 8 nucleotides align to TRBD2. The CDR3 totals 16 residues. Germline V gives CDR1 DFQATT, CDR2 SNEGSKA (reference sequence). Trimming removed 0 bases from V and 4 bases from J; junction bases left unmatched: 8. In DNA form, the CDR3 reads TGCAGTGCTAGAGACGGTAGCGGGGAGGGATACAATGAGCAGTTCTTC. It specifies CSARDGSGEGYNEQFF.

This clonotype was seen a handful of times. The V gene is TRBV10-3, the J gene TRBJ2-7; D is perhaps TRBD1 (5 bases). V gave up 7 bases and J gave up 4 bases, with 17 bases separating them. From germline, CDR1 is ENHRY and CDR2 SYGVKD. The CDR3 contains 14 residues. In DNA form, the CDR3 reads TGTGCCATCAACCGACAGCCGGACCTTTACGAGCAGTACTTC. Its translation is CAINRQPDLYEQYF.

At least ten counts were recorded for this clonotype. The chain carries TRBV6-5 and TRBJ2-1; 9 nucleotides align to TRBD2. CDR1 and CDR2 from the germline V gene are MNHEY and SVGAGI. Trimming at V came to 0 bases and at J to 4 bases, leaving 1 base not matched to a gene. The CDR3 length is 15 residues. The CDR3 region has the DNA TGTGCCAGCAGTTACTCTAGCGGGGGTTACAATGAGCAGTTCTTC. It codes for CASSYSSGGYNEQFF.

V gene TRBV19 combines with J gene TRBJ1-2; D remains ambiguous. Germline V lookup: CDR1 LNHDA, CDR2 SQIVND (reference sequence). The CDR3 is 13 amino acids. Trimming stripped 6 bases from V and 7 bases from J, with 15 bases between. The CDR3 region is CASRDDPGSGYTF. Here the CDR3 DNA reads TGTGCCAGTAGGGACGACCCAGGCTCTGGCTACACCTTC.

This clonotype was observed a few times. The rearrangement links TRBV5-4 to TRBJ2-3; no reliable D call. V was cut by 0 bases and J by 8 bases, with 7 bases left in between. The CDR3 runs 12 residues. The germline gives CDR1 SGHNT, CDR2 YYREEE (reference sequence). The DNA for the CDR3 is TGTGCCAGCAGCTTGGATGAGGTTACGCAGTATTTT. Its protein product is CASSLDEVTQYF.

The chain employs TRBV6-6 and TRBJ2-1; 9 bases agree with TRBD1. The CDR3 is 15 amino acids. CDR1 is MNHNY, CDR2 SVGAGI, per germline (reference sequence). Germline trimming cut 4 bases from V and 7 bases from J; bases unmatched to any gene: 8. The CDR3 loop reads CASSFTGTGSNEQFF. Here the CDR3 DNA reads TGTGCCAGCAGTTTCACCGGGACAGGGTCGAATGAGCAGTTCTTC.

This clonotype was detected many times. The chain combines TRBV6-2 or TRBV6-3 with TRBJ1-1; 8 positions agree with TRBD1. Germline loops: CDR1 MNHEY, CDR2 SVGEGT. This CDR3 comprises 14 residues. The V gene end was trimmed by 5 bases and the J gene end by 1 base; junction bases not matched to a gene: 3. The CDR3 region has the DNA TGTGCCAGCAGTCCCGGACAGGGGAACACTGAAGCTTTCTTT. Translation: CASSPGQGNTEAFF.